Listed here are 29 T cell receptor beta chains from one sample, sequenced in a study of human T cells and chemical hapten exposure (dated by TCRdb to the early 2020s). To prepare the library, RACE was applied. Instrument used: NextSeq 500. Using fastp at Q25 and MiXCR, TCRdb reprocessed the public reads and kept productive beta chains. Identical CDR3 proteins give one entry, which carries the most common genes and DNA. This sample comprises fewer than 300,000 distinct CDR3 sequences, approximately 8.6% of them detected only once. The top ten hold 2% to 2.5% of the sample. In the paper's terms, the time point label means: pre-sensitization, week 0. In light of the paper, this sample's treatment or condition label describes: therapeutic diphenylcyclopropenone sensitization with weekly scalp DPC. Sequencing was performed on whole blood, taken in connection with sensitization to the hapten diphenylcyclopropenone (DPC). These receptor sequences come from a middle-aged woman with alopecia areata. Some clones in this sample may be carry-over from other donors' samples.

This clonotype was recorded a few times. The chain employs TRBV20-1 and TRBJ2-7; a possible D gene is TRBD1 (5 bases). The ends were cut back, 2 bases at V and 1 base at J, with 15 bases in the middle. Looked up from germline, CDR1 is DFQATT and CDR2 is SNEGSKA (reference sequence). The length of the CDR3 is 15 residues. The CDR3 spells CSARKGAGESYEQYF. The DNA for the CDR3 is TGCAGTGCTAGAAAAGGGGCAGGTGAATCCTACGAGCAGTACTTC.

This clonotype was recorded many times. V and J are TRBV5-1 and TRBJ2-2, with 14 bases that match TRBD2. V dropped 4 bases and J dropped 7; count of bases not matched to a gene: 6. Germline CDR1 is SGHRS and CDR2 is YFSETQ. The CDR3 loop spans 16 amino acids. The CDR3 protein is CASSPGTSGSGGELFF. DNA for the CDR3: TGCGCCAGCAGCCCCGGGACTAGCGGGAGCGGCGGGGAGCTGTTTTTT.

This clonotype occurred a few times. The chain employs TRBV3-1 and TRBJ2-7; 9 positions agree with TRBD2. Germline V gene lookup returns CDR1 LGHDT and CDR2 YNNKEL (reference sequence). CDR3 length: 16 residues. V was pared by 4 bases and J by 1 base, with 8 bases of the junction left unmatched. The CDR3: CASSPRSGRPSYEQYF. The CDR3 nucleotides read TGTGCCAGCAGCCCCCGTAGCGGGAGACCGTCCTACGAGCAGTACTTC.

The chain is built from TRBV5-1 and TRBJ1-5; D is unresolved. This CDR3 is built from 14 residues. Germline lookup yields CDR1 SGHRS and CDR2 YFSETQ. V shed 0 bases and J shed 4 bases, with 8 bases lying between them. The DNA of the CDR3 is TGCGCCAGCAGCTTGGGGATTGAGAATCAGCCCCAGCATTTT. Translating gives CASSLGIENQPQHF.

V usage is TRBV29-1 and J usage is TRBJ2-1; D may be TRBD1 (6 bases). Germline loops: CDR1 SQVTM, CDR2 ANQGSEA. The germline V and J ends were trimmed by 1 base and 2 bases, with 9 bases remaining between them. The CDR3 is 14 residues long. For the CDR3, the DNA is TGCAGCGTTGAAGGGACAGAGACCTACAATGAGCAGTTCTTC. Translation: CSVEGTETYNEQFF.

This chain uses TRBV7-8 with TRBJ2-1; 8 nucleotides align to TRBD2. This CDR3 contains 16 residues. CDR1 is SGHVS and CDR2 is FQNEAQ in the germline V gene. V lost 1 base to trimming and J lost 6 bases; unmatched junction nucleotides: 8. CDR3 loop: CASSLGPAGVSNEQFF. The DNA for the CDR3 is TGTGCCAGCAGCTTAGGTCCAGCGGGAGTTAGCAATGAGCAGTTCTTC.

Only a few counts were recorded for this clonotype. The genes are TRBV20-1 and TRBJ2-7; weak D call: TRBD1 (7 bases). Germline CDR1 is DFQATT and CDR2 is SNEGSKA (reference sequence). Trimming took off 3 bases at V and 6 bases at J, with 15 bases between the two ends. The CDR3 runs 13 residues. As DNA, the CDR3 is TGCAGTGCTAGTGCGGGACAGTTCCGCGAGCAGTACTTC. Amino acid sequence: CSASAGQFREQYF.

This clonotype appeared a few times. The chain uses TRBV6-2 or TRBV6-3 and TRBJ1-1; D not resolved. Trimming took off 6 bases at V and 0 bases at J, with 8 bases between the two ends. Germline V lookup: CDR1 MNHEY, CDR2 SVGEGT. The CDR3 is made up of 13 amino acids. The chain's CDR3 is CASRKQLNTEAFF. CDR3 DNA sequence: TGTGCCAGCAGAAAACAGCTGAACACTGAAGCTTTCTTT.

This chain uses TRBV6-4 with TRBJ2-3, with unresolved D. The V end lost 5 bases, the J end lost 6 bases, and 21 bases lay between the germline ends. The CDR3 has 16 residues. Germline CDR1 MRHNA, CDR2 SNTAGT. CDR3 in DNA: TGTGCCAGCAGTCAGGCACGGAAACCGCTTCTCGATACGCAGTATTTT. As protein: CASSQARKPLLDTQYF.

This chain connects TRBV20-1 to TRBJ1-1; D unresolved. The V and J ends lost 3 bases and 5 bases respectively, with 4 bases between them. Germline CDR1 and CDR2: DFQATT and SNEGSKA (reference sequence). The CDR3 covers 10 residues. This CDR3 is CSASRTEAFF. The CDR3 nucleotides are TGCAGTGCTAGCCGTACTGAAGCTTTCTTT.

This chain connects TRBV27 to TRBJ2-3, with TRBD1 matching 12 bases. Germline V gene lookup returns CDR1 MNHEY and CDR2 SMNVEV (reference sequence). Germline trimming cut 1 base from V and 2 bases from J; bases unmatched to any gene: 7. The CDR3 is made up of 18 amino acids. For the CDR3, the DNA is TGTGCCAGCAGTTTATGGGGGACAGGGGGCCGGGCCACAGATACGCAGTATTTT. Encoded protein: CASSLWGTGGRATDTQYF.

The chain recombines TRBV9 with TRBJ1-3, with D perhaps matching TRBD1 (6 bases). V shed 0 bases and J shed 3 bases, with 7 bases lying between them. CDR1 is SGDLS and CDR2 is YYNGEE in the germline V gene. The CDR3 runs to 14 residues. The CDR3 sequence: CASSVGGLGNTIYF. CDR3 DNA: TGTGCCAGCAGCGTAGGGGGGCTTGGAAACACCATATATTTT.

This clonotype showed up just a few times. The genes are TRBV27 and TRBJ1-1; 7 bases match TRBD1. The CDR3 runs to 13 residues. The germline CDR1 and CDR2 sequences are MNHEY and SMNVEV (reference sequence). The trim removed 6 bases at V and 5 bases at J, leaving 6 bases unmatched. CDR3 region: CASRGTVRTEAFF. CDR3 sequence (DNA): TGTGCCAGCAGAGGGACAGTCCGGACTGAAGCTTTCTTT.

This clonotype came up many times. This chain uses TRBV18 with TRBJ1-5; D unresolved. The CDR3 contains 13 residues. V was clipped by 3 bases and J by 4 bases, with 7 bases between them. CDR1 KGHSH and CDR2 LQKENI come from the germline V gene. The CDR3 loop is CASSPAENQPQHF. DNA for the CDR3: TGTGCCAGCTCACCGGCCGAGAATCAGCCCCAGCATTTT. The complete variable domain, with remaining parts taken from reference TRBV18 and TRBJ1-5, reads NAGVMQNPRHLVRRRGQEARLRCSPMKGHSHVYWYRQLPEEGLKFMVYLQKENIIDESGMPKERFSAEFPKEGPSILRIQQVVRGDSAAYFCASSPAENQPQHFGDGTRLSIL.

The CDR3 protein is CSARDHGGSPLHF. CDR3 DNA sequence: TGCAGTGCTAGAGATCATGGGGGTTCACCCCTCCACTTT. V and J are TRBV20-1 and TRBJ1-6; a possible D gene is TRBD1 (5 bases). The CDR3 is 13 amino acids. V shed 0 bases and J shed 9 bases, with 9 bases lying between them. Germline assignment: CDR1 DFQATT and CDR2 SNEGSKA (reference sequence).

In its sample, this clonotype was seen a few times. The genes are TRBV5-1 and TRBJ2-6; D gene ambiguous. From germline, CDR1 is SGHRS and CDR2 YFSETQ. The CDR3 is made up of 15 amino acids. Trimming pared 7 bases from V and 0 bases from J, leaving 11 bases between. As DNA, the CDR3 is TGCGCCAGCTCCGTCTGGGTCTCTGGGGCCAACGTCCTGACTTTC. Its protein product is CASSVWVSGANVLTF.

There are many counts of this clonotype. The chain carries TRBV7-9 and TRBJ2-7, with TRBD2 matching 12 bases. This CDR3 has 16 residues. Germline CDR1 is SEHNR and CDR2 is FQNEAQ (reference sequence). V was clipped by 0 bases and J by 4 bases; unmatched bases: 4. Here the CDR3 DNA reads TGTGCCAGCAGCTTAGCTCTAGCGGGAGGGGGATACGAGCAGTACTTC. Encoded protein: CASSLALAGGGYEQYF.

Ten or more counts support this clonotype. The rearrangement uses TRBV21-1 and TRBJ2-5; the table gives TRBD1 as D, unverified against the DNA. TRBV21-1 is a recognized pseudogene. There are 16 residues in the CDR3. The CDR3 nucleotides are TGTGCCAGCAGTGGACAGGGGATGGCGGGAAATGAGACCCAGTACTTC. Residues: CASSGQGMAGNETQYF.

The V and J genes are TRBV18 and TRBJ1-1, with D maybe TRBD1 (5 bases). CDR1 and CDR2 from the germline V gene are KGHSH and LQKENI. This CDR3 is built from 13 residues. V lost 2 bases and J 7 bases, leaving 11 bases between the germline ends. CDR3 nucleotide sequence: TGTGCCAGCTCACCAGGGCAGGGCGGTGAAGCTTTCTTT. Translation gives CASSPGQGGEAFF.

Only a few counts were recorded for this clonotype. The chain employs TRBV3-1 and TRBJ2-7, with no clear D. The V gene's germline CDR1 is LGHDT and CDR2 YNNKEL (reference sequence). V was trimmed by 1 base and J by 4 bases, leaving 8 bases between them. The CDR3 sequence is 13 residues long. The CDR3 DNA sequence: TGTGCCAGCAGCCAAGTCGGGCAATACGAGCAGTACTTC. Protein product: CASSQVGQYEQYF.

The CDR3 loop reads CASSLFAGALYGYTF. The CDR3 nucleotides read TGTGCCAGCAGTTTATTTGCAGGAGCCCTCTATGGCTACACCTTC. The chain is built from TRBV27 and TRBJ1-2, with D uncertain. The V gene lost 1 base and the J gene lost 4 bases, with 13 bases spanning the gap. Germline V gene lookup returns CDR1 MNHEY and CDR2 SMNVEV (reference sequence). The CDR3 totals 15 residues.

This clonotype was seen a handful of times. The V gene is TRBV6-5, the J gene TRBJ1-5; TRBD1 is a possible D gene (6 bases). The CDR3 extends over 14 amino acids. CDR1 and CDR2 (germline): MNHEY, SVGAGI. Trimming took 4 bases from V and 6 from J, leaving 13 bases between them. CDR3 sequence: CASSWGQGSQPQHF. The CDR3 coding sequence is TGTGCCAGCAGTTGGGGGCAGGGGAGTCAGCCCCAGCATTTT.

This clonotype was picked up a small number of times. The CDR3 DNA reads TGCGCCAGCAGCCAAGTGCAGGGCCTGTCCTACGAGCAGTACTTC. It codes for CASSQVQGLSYEQYF. The V call is TRBV4-1, the J call TRBJ2-7; D may be TRBD1 (5 bases). The CDR3 totals 15 residues. V dropped 1 base and J dropped 1 base, with 11 bases sitting between them. Germline CDR1 and CDR2: MGHRA and YSYEKL.

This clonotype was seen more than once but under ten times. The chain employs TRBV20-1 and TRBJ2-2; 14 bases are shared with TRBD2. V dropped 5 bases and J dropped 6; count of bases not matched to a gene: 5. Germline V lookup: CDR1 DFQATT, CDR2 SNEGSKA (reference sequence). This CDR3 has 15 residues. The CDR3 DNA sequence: TGCAGTGCTCGGACTAGCGGGAGGTCAGCCGGGGAGCTGTTTTTT. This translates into CSARTSGRSAGELFF.

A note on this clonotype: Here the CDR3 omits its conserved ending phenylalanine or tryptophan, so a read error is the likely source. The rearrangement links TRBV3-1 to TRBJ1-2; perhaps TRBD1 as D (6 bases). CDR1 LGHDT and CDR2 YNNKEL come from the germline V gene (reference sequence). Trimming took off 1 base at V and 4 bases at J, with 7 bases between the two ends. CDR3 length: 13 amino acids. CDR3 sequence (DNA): TGTGCCAGCAGCCAAGCAGGGGTCTATGGCTACACCTAC. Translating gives CASSQAGVYGYTY.

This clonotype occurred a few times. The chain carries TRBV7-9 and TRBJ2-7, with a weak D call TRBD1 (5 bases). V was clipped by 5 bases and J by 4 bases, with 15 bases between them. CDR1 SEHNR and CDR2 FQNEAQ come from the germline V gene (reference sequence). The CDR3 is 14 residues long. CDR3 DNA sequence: TGTGCCAGCAGCAGGGGTGCAGGGTTGTACGAGCAGTACTTC. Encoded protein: CASSRGAGLYEQYF.

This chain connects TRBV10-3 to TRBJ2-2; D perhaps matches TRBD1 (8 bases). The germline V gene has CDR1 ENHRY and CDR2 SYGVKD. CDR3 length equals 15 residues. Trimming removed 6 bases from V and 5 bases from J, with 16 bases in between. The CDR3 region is CAISPDRGGTGELFF. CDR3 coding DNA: TGTGCCATCAGCCCTGACAGGGGAGGGACCGGGGAGCTGTTTTTT.

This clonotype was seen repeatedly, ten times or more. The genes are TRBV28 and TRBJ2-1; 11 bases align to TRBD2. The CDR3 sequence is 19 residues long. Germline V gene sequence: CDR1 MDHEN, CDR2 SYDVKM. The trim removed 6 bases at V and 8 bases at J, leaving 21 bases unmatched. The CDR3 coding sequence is TGTGCCAGCAGCTCTCGATTTACCGGGACTAGCGGCTCTTGGGATGAGCAGTTCTTC. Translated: CASSSRFTGTSGSWDEQFF.

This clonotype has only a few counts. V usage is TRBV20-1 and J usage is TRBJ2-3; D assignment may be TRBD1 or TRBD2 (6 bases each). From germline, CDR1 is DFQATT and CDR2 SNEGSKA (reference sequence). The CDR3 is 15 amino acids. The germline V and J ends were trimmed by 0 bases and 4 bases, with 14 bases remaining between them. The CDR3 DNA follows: TGCAGTGCTAGAGATGGCGCCGGGGGCCCAGATACGCAGTATTTT. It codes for CSARDGAGGPDTQYF.